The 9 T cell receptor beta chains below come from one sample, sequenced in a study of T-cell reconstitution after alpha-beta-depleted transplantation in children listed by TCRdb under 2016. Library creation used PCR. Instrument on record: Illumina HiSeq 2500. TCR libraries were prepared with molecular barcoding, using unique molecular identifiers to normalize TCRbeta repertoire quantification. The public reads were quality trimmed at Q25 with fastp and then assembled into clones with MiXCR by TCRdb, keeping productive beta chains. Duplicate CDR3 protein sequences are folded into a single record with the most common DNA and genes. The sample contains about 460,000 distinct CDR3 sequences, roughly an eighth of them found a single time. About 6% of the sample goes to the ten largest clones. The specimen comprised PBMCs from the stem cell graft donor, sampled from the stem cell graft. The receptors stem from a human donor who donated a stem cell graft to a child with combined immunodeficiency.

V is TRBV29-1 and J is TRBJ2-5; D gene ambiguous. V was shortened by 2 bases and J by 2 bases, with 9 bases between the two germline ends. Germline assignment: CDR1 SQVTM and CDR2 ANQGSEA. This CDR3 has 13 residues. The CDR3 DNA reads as TGCAGCGTTGAAATTTCTAGTCAAGAGACCCAGTACTTC. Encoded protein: CSVEISSQETQYF.

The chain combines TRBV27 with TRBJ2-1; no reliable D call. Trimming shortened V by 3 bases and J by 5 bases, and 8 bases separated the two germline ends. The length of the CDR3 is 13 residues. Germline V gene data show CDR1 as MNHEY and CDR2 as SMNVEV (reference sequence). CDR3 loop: CASSFSPNNEQFF. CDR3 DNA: TGTGCCAGCAGTTTCAGCCCTAACAATGAGCAGTTCTTC.

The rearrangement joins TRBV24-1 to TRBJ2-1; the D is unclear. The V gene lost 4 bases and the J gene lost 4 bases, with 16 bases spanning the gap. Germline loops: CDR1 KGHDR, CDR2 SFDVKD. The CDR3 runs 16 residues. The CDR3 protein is CATSDPTAGTYNEQFF. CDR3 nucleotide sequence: TGTGCCACCAGTGACCCCACCGCAGGCACGTACAATGAGCAGTTCTTC.

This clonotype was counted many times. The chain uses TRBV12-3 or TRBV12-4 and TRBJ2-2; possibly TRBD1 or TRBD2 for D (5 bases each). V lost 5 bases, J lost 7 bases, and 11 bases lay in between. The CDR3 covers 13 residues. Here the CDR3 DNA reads TGTGCCAGCAGTAGTACTAGGGGCGGGGAGCTGTTTTTT. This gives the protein CASSSTRGGELFF.

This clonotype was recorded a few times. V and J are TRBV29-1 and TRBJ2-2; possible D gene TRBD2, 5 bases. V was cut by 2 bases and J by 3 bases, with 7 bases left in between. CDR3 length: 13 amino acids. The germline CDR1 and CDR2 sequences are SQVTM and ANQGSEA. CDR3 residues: CSVEMGDTGELFF. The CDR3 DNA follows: TGCAGCGTTGAAATGGGAGACACCGGGGAGCTGTTTTTT.

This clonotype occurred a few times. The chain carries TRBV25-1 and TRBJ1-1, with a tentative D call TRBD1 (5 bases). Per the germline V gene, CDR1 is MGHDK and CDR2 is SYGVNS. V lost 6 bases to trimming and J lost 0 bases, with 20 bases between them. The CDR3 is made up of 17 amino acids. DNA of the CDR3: TGTGCCAGCAGGGTCGCAGGGTGGGGGATTATGAACACTGAAGCTTTCTTT. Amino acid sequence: CASRVAGWGIMNTEAFF.

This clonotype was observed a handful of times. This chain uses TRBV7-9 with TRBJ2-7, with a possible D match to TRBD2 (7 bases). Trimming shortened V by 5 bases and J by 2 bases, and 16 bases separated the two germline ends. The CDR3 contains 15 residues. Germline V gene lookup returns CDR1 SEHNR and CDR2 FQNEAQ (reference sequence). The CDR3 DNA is TGTGCCAGCAGCCCCTGGGGGGGCAGGGCCTACGAGCAGTACTTC. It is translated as CASSPWGGRAYEQYF. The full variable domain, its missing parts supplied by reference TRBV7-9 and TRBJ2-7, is DTGVSQNPRHKITKRGQNVTFRCDPISEHNRLYWYRQTLGQGPEFLTYFQNEAQLEKSRLLSDRFSAERPKGSFSTLEIQRTEQGDSAMYLCASSPWGGRAYEQYFGPGTRLTVT.

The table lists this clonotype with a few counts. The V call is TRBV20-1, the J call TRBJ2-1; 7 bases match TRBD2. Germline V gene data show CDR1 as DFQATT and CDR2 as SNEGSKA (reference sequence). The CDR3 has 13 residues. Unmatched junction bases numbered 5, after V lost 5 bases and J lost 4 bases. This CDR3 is CSARGEGYNEQFF. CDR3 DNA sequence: TGCAGTGCTCGGGGGGAGGGTTACAATGAGCAGTTCTTC.

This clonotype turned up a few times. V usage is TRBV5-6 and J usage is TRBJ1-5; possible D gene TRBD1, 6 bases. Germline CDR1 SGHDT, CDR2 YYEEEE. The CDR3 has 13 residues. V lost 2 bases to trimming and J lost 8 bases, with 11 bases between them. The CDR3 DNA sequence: TGTGCCAGCAGCTTTGGGGGCTGGGAGCCCCAGCATTTT. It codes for CASSFGGWEPQHF.